The 15 T cell receptor beta chains presented below share a single source sample, sequenced in a study of T cell responses to AZD1222 COVID-19 vaccine. Repertoires were generated with immunoSEQ multiplex PCR, while TCRdb's copy carries only in-frame clones and drops some. There are some 100,000 clones in the sample; 85% to 90% occur only once, and about 16% lies in the top ten. The sequenced sample was peripheral blood, obtained 28 days after the second AZD1222 dose. Every receptor here comes from an adult who received the AZD1222 COVID-19 vaccine.

The CDR3 DNA is TGTGCCAGCAGCTCGCTGGGCCTAGCGGGGGGGCTAAAGAATGAGCAGTTCTTC. Translating it yields CASSSLGLAGGLKNEQFF. The J gene is TRBJ2-1, the V gene TRBV7-6, with TRBD2 identical over 12 bases. CDR1 and CDR2 (germline): SGHVS, FNYEAQ. The CDR3 is 18 residues long. Trimming took 4 bases from V and 7 from J; bases not matched to a gene: 14.

The CDR3 coding sequence is TGTGCCAGCAGCGAAACAGGGGTTCTTAGCACAGATACGCAGTATTTT. Its translation is CASSETGVLSTDTQYF. The genes are TRBV5-6 and TRBJ2-3; 7 bases are a match to TRBD1. This CDR3 region has 16 residues. V lost 4 bases, J lost 0 bases, and 8 bases stayed unmatched. Looked up from germline, CDR1 is SGHDT and CDR2 is YYEEEE.

The gene calls are TRBV5-4 and TRBJ1-2; D is unclear. The CDR3 contains 19 residues. V gave up 1 base and J gave up 3 bases, with 25 bases separating them. Germline V CDR1 and CDR2: SGHNT, YYREEE (reference sequence). Here the CDR3 reads CASSLFGIRRAGNYYGYTF. CDR3 sequence (DNA): TGTGCCAGCAGCTTGTTCGGCATCCGACGGGCCGGTAACTACTATGGCTACACCTTC.

V and J are TRBV28 and TRBJ2-7; a weak D match, TRBD1 (5 bases). Trimming shortened V by 3 bases and J by 0 bases, and 15 bases separated the two germline ends. The germline V gene has CDR1 MDHEN and CDR2 SYDVKM. This CDR3 is 16 amino acids long. DNA of the CDR3: TGTGCCAGCAGTTTCTCCCTTGCAGGGCTCTCCTACGAGCAGTACTTC. Translation: CASSFSLAGLSYEQYF.

J is TRBJ2-7 and V is TRBV6-1; TRBD1 aligns across 10 bases. The CDR3 runs to 16 residues. The trim removed 0 bases at V and 4 bases at J, leaving 6 bases unmatched. Germline V gives CDR1 MNHNS, CDR2 SASEGT. The CDR3 DNA follows: TGTGCCAGCAGTGAAGCCGATGGACAGGGGGGGTACGAGCAGTACTTC. Its protein is CASSEADGQGGYEQYF.

The chain couples TRBV5-1 to TRBJ1-2, with 9 positions matching TRBD1. CDR3 length: 14 amino acids. Germline values: CDR1 SGHRS, CDR2 YFSETQ. V lost 0 bases, J lost 8 bases, and 5 bases stayed unmatched. DNA for the CDR3: TGCGCCAGCAGCTTGGACAGGGGGCGTGCCGGCTACACCTTC. It is translated as CASSLDRGRAGYTF.

This clone was found once. The rearrangement joins TRBV7-2 to TRBJ2-5, with D tentatively TRBD2 (6 bases). Germline loops: CDR1 SGHTA, CDR2 FQGNSA. V shed 5 bases and J shed 1 base, with 17 bases lying between them. CDR3 length: 16 residues. For the CDR3, the DNA is TGTGCCAGCAGCCTGGCGGTCGGACTAATCCAAGAGACCCAGTACTTC. Amino acid sequence: CASSLAVGLIQETQYF.

This clone was recorded a few times. The rearrangement joins TRBV30 to TRBJ2-7; 11 bases map to TRBD2. Unmatched junction bases numbered 14, after V lost 1 base and J lost 6 bases. Germline CDR1 is GTSNPN and CDR2 is SVGIG (reference sequence). The CDR3 totals 17 residues. CDR3 sequence: CAWSGRSSGRARGEQYF. CDR3 DNA: TGTGCCTGGAGTGGGAGAAGTAGCGGGAGGGCCAGGGGCGAGCAGTACTTC.

This chain connects TRBV19 to TRBJ2-3; 9 nucleotides line up with TRBD2. Trimming took 7 bases from V and 2 from J; bases not matched to a gene: 7. From germline, CDR1 is LNHDA and CDR2 SQIVND (reference sequence). The length of the CDR3 is 15 residues. The chain's CDR3 is CASTRASGVTDTQYF. The CDR3 nucleotides read TGTGCCAGTACTAGGGCTAGCGGGGTCACAGATACGCAGTATTTT.

In this sample, this clone turned up a few times. The chain uses TRBV7-2 and TRBJ2-3; D is uncertain. The V end lost 7 bases, the J end lost 4 bases, and 18 bases lay between the germline ends. The CDR3 runs to 15 residues. CDR1 is SGHTA and CDR2 is FQGNSA in the germline V gene. The CDR3 sequence: CASTRTSSEADTQYF. Here the CDR3 DNA reads TGTGCCAGCACCAGGACGTCGAGTGAAGCAGATACGCAGTATTTT.

J is TRBJ2-5 and V is TRBV18; D might be TRBD1 or TRBD2, each matching 5 bases. CDR1 is KGHSH, CDR2 LQKENI, per germline. Deletions cut 8 bases from V and 1 base from J, with 17 bases between. The CDR3 loop spans 15 amino acids. The CDR3 DNA follows: TGTGCCAGCAACCCCTACCCAGGGACCCAAGAGACCCAGTACTTC. Protein product: CASNPYPGTQETQYF. The full variable domain, with the rest looked up from reference TRBV18 and TRBJ2-5, is NAGVMQNPRHLVRRRGQEARLRCSPMKGHSHVYWYRQLPEEGLKFMVYLQKENIIDESGMPKERFSAEFPKEGPSILRIQQVVRGDSAAYFCASNPYPGTQETQYFGPGTRLLVL.

The chain has TRBV29-1 and TRBJ2-1; 14 bases map to TRBD2. The CDR3 is 18 residues long. The germline V gene encodes CDR1 SQVTM and CDR2 ANQGSEA. Trimming removed 8 bases from V and 5 bases from J; junction bases left unmatched: 17. CDR3 protein: CSSSGGLAGGKTDNEQFF. The CDR3 DNA reads TGCAGCTCGTCGGGAGGACTAGCGGGGGGCAAAACAGACAATGAGCAGTTCTTC.

The V call is TRBV6-2 or TRBV6-3, the J call TRBJ2-7; TRBD2 aligns across 14 bases. The CDR3 has 18 amino acids. Germline CDR1 MNHEY, CDR2 SVGEGT. Trimming cost V 0 bases and J 1 base; bases outside gene matches: 5. CDR3: CASSYSTSGRARSYEQYF. CDR3 bases: TGTGCCAGCAGTTACTCGACTAGCGGGAGGGCCCGGTCCTACGAGCAGTACTTC.

This clone was seen ten or more times. This chain joins TRBV6-2 or TRBV6-3 and TRBJ2-3; D is undetermined. Trimming stripped 0 bases from V and 0 bases from J, with 4 bases between. The CDR3 length is 14 residues. From germline, CDR1 is MNHEY and CDR2 SVGEGT. The CDR3: CASSYSTSTDTQYF. DNA for the CDR3: TGTGCCAGCAGTTACTCGACTAGCACAGATACGCAGTATTTT.

The V and J genes are TRBV12-1 and TRBJ2-4. TRBV12-1 is a pseudogene. This CDR3 contains 15 residues. The CDR3 region is CASSFAGAAKNIQYF. In DNA, the CDR3 is TGTGCCAGCAGCTTTGCTGGTGCAGCCAAAAACATTCAGTACTTC.